This T cell receptor (beta chain) was observed in a study of human T cells and chemical hapten exposure. This clonotype was found many times. Stated time point: patch test 2, 6 weeks after DPC sensitization. Described treatment: therapeutic diphenylcyclopropenone sensitization with weekly scalp DPC. Germline CDR1 reads MNHNS; CDR2 reads SASEGT. The CDR3 sequence is 15 residues long. Trimming pared 0 bases from V and 4 bases from J, leaving 12 bases between. Via MiXCR, TCRdb re-called the RACE reads, giving one row per CDR3 protein. The sample records about 42,000 distinct CDR3 sequences, 8.9% being singletons.

This rearrangement joins TRBV6-1 to TRBJ1-2; D is possibly TRBD1 (6 bases). The source material was whole blood, sampled in connection with sensitization to the hapten diphenylcyclopropenone (DPC). This sequence originates from a woman in her forties with alopecia areata. Some clones in this sample may be carry-over from other donors' samples. Here the CDR3 reads CASSEAVPGVYGYTF. DNA of the CDR3: TGTGCCAGCAGTGAAGCGGTACCAGGGGTCTATGGCTACACCTTC.